A selection of T cell receptor beta chains follows, all from one sample in a study of cytomegalovirus exposure and HLA in healthy donors. Using immunoSEQ multiplex PCR, the repertoire was profiled, and TCRdb retains in-frame clones only, with some absent. The sample has 150,000 to 200,000 clones; about 85% are singletons. Specimen: PBMCs. The receptors stem from a man aged 18 to 30 in good health and CMV-seropositive. Both conserved end residues are part of each CDR3. A D gene is named only where the DNA matches it firmly. Expanded clones get a size class; other rows say once, few or many, or leave the size out.

cdr3_length,j_call,v_call,clone_size,d_call,cdr3_nt,cdr3_aa
16,TRBJ2-3,TRBV6-6,-,TRBD2,TGTGCCAGCAGTCAAATAGCGGGGGGGCGTTCAGATACGCAGTATTTT,CASSQIAGGRSDTQYF
15,TRBJ2-4,TRBV7-9,-,TRBD1,TGTGCCAGCAGCATCACACAGGGGTACAAAAACATTCAGTACTTC,CASSITQGYKNIQYF
16,TRBJ1-6,TRBV7-8,-,TRBD1,TGTGCCAGCAGCCCATATGGGACAGTAAACGGTTCACCCCTCCACTTT,CASSPYGTVNGSPLHF
18,TRBJ2-1,TRBV12-5,-,TRBD2,TGTGCTAGTGGTTTACCCCTCCCTATCCGCGGGGGTTTGAATGAGCAGTTCTTC,CASGLPLPIRGGLNEQFF
16,TRBJ2-3,TRBV2,-,TRBD2,TGTGCCAGCAGTGAAGGAAGCGGGGGGGCGGTAGATACGCAGTATTTT,CASSEGSGGAVDTQYF
13,TRBJ1-1,TRBV4-3,few,-,TGCGCCAGCAGGGAGAACCTTAACACTGAAGCTTTCTTT,CASRENLNTEAFF
16,TRBJ1-5,TRBV4-2,-,TRBD1,TGTGCCAGCAGCCCCGGGACAGTGGATAGCAATCAGCCCCAGCATTTT,CASSPGTVDSNQPQHF
11,TRBJ2-7,TRBV2,once,-,TGCGCCAGCAGTGATTCCGGCGAGCAGTACTTC,CASSDSGEQYF
13,TRBJ2-4,TRBV7-9,-,TRBD2,TGTGCCAGCAGCGAGGGACTAGGTGGCATTCAGTACTTC,CASSEGLGGIQYF
15,TRBJ2-3,TRBV4-2,-,TRBD2,TGTGCCAGCAGTCCGACTAGCGGGGGGAGCGATACGCAGTATTTT,CASSPTSGGSDTQYF
17,TRBJ2-7,TRBV5-1,few,-,TGCGCCAGCAGCTTGGTTGATTCGGCCCGTGGGGCTTACGAGCAGTACTTC,CASSLVDSARGAYEQYF
13,TRBJ2-7,TRBV5-4,-,TRBD2,TGTGCCAGCAGTACCGGGACTAGGGGCGAGCAGTACTTC,CASSTGTRGEQYF
16,TRBJ1-4,TRBV7-3,-,-,TGTGCCAGCAGCTCCACCGCGACTGCAACTAATGAAAAACTGTTTTTT,CASSSTATATNEKLFF